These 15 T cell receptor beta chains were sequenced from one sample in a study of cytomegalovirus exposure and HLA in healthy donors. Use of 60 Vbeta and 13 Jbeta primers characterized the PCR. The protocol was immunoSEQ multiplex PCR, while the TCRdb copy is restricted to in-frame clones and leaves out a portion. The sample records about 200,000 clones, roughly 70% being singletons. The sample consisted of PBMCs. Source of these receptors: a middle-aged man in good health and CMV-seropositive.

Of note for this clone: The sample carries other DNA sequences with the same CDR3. The CDR3 coding sequence is TGCGCCAGCAGCCTCGGGACAGTTCAAGAGACCCAGTACTTC. It specifies CASSLGTVQETQYF. The chain uses TRBV4-1 and TRBJ2-5; TRBD1 matches 7 bases. V dropped 4 bases and J dropped 2; count of bases not matched to a gene: 4. Per germline, CDR1 MGHRA and CDR2 YSYEKL. The CDR3 contains 14 residues.

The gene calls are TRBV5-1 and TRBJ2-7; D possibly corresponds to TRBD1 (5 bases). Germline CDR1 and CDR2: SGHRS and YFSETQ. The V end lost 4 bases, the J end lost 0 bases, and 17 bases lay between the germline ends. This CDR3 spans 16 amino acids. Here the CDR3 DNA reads TGCGCCAGCAGCGCCGGTTGGACACTGGACTCCTACGAGCAGTACTTC. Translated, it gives CASSAGWTLDSYEQYF.

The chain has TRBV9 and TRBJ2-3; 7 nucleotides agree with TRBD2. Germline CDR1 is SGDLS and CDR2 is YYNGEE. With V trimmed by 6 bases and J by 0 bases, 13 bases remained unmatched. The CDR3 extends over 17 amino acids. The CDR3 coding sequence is TGTGCCAGCAATCCTGGGGCCTTGCGGGGGAGCACAGATACGCAGTATTTT. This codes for CASNPGALRGSTDTQYF.

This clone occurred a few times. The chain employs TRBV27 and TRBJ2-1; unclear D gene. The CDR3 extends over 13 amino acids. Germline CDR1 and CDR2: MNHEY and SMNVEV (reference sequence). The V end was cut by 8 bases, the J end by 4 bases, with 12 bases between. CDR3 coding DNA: TGTGCCAGCCAAACGGGTCTGTACAATGAGCAGTTCTTC. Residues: CASQTGLYNEQFF.

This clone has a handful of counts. The CDR3 coding sequence is TGCGCCAGCAGCTTGAGAGGGGGAGATACATCCTACGAGCAGTACTTC. This encodes CASSLRGGDTSYEQYF. The chain employs TRBV5-1 and TRBJ2-7; a possible D gene is TRBD1 (6 bases). Germline CDR1 and CDR2: SGHRS and YFSETQ. Trimming took off 1 base at V and 1 base at J, with 15 bases between the two ends. The CDR3 is 16 amino acids.

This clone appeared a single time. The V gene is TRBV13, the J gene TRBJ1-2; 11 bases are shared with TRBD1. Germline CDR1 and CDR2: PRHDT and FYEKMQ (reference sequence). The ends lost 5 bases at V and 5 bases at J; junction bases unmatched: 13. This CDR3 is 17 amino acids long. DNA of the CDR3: TGTGCCAGCAGCCCCCGGACAGGGGGCGAACTTATTTATGGCTACACCTTC. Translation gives CASSPRTGGELIYGYTF.

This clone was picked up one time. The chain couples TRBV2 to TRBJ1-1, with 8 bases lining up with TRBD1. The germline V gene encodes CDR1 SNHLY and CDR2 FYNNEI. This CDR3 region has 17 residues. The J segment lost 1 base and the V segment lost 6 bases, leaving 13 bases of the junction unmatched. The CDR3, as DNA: TGTGCCAGCAGCCTCTCTGACAGGGGTGAGGGGAACACTGAAGCTTTCTTT. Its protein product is CASSLSDRGEGNTEAFF.

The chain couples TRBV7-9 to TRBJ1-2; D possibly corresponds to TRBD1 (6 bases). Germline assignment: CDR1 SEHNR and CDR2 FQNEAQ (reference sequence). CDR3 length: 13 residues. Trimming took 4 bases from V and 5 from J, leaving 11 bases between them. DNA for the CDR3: TGTGCCAGCAGCTCTCAGGGGATGTATGGCTACACCTTC. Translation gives CASSSQGMYGYTF.

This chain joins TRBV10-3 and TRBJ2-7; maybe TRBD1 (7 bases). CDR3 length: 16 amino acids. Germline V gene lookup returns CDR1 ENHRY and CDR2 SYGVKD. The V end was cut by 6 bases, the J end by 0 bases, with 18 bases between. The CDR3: CAISQDHRGLSYEQYF. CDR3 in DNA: TGTGCCATCAGCCAAGACCACAGGGGACTCTCCTACGAGCAGTACTTC.

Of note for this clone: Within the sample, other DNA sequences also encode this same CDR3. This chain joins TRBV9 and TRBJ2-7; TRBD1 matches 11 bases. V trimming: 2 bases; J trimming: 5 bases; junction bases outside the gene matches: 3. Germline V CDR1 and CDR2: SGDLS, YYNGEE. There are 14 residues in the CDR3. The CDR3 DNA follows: TGTGCCAGCAGCGTGGGGACAGGGGGGGACGAGCAGTACTTC. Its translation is CASSVGTGGDEQYF.

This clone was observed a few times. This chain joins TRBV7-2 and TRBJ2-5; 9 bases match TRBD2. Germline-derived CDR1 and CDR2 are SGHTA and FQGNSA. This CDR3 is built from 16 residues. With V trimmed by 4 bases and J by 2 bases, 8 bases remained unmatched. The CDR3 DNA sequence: TGTGCCAGCAGCTCCGCCGTGACTAGCGGACAAGAGACCCAGTACTTC. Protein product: CASSSAVTSGQETQYF.

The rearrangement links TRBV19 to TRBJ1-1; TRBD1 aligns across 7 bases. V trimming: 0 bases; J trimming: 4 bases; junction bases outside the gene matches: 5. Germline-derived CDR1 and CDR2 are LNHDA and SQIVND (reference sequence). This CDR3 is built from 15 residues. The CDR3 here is CASSIDGRGTTEAFF. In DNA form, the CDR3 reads TGTGCCAGTAGTATAGATGGCAGGGGGACCACTGAAGCTTTCTTT.

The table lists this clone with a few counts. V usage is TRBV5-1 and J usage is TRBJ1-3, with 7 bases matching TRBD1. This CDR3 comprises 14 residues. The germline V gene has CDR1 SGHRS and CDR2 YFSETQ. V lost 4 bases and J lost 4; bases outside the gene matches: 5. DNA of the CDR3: TGCGCCAGCAGCGGGGACAGAAGAGGAAACACCATATATTTT. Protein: CASSGDRRGNTIYF.

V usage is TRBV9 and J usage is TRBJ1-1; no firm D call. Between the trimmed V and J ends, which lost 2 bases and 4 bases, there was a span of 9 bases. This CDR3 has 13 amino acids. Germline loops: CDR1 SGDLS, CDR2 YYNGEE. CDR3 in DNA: TGTGCCAGCAGCGTCTTATCGGGCACTGAAGCTTTCTTT. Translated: CASSVLSGTEAFF.

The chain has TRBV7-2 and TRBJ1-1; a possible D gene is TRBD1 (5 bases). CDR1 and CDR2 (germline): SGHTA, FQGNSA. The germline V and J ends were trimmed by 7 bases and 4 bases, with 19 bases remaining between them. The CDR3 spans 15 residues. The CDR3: CASTLGRGGVTEAFF. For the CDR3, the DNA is TGTGCCAGCACCTTGGGGAGGGGCGGCGTCACTGAAGCTTTCTTT.